This T cell receptor (beta chain) is from a study of cytomegalovirus exposure and HLA in healthy donors. Points on this clone: Its specificity is not known. At one boundary the junction diverges from the germline segment, which might be a read error. Other DNA sequences in the sample encode the same CDR3.

The CDR3 runs to 13 residues. CDR1 is SEHNR, CDR2 FQNEAQ, per germline (reference sequence). Study-wide findings and caveats: Being productive about 87% or about 30% of the time was typical of most TCR beta V segments in an earlier analysis.

It was with 60 Vbeta and 13 Jbeta primers that the PCR ran. TCRdb's table, derived via immunoSEQ multiplex PCR, lists solely in-frame clones and lacks some. The sample lists around 180,000 clones, roughly four fifths occurring once. The sample comprised PBMCs. This clonotype was obtained from a man in his late teens or twenties in good health and CMV-seronegative. J is TRBJ2-1 and V is TRBV7-9; D gene uncertain. In DNA form, the CDR3 reads TGCGCCAGCAGCCAAACATCGTGGCATGAGCAGTTCTTC. Translated: CASSQTSWHEQFF.